This TCR beta chain was sequenced in a study of metastatic and nonmetastatic thyroid tumors (dated by TCRdb to the early 2020s). Regarding the research as a whole: The researchers compared repertoires between peripheral blood samples and tumor or nodule tissue samples from patients with malignant or benign thyroid disease. Points the paper makes about the study in general: In both blood and tumor samples, malignant tumors were reported to have significantly higher TCR beta diversity than benign nodules.

The library was prepared using PCR. Instrument on record: Illumina HiSeq 4000. The TCR beta-chain CDR3 region of each patient was profiled by high-throughput sequencing. The authors' pipeline ran thus. Drawing on CDR3 differences between clinicopathological groups, the researchers built a classifier meant to tell apart patients with distant-metastatic papillary thyroid cancer. The Shannon index was used to measure repertoire diversity, and the Morisita-Horn index was used to measure how similar tumor and blood repertoires were. Through fastp at Q25 and MiXCR, TCRdb rebuilt clones from the public reads, retaining in-frame beta chains. The V and J calls and clone size are TCRdb's, not the authors'. For this sample the table gives over 45,000 clones, of which less than 25% were detected only once. The ten largest clones take up over 3% of the sample. From the cysteine up to the phenylalanine, the CDR3 has a length of 15 residues. Of the read, only the CDR3 DNA is kept; its 45 bases are in frame from base 1. The germline V gene provides CDR1 MNHNS and CDR2 SASEGT. Trimming leaves V shorter by 7 bases and J shorter by 5 bases, with the junction holding 8 bases beyond the gene matches.

A word on this clone: Its antigen remains unidentified. Base-call qualities are not available, and no considerably larger clone is one nucleotide away.

Before undergoing thyroid surgery, none of the patients had been given any kind of treatment. The study retrospectively analysed patient clinical samples collected from the early 2010s to the late 2010s using T-cell receptor beta sequencing. Sequenced material: blood. The sequence was obtained from a male donor with papillary thyroid cancer or a benign thyroid nodule (not recorded which). Some clones in this sample may be carry-over from other donors' samples. This chain is built from TRBV6-1 and TRBJ2-3; 11 bases in the junction line up with TRBD1. CDR3 region: CASTLGQGGGDTQYF. The sequenced DNA is TGTGCCAGCACCTTGGGACAGGGGGGTGGAGATACGCAGTATTTT.